The clone carrying this TCR beta chain was counted many times. The genes are named according to mouse. Read sequence stops 4 residues before the CDR3 end, and the germline J gene provides the missing end. The CDR3 contains 15 residues. Trimming pared 3 bases from V and 0 bases from J, leaving 8 bases between. Germline-derived CDR1 and CDR2 are SGHSA and FRNQAP. Sequencing relied on a cDNA template that was reverse transcribed from extracted RNA. The repertoire was sequenced with immunoSEQ multiplex PCR; TCRdb's copy has only in-frame clones and lacks some. The sample was found to contain 2,100 or so clones, and every one recurs. These data are taken from a study of CD8+ T cells in alopecia areata. Study in general: Skin grafts from approximately 6-12-month-old C3H/HeJ donors with spontaneous alopecia were placed on roughly 6-10-week-old female C3H/HeJ mice.

Noted time point: mouse skin 3 weeks after grafting. The chain uses TRBV16 and TRBJ2-2; D is perhaps TRBD1 (5 bases). This receptor was taken from a C3H/HeJ mouse with alopecia areata. The mice in this strain carry MHC haplotype H2-k. This sample comprised skin, obtained at week 3. The sequenced CDR3 bases are TGTGCAAGCAGCTTGGACATAGCAAACACCGGG. Its translation: CASSLDIANTG. The whole CDR3 is CASSLDIANTGQLYF.